This T cell receptor beta chain is from a study of cytomegalovirus exposure and HLA in healthy donors. PCR involved 60 Vbeta and 13 Jbeta primers. Libraries were prepared by immunoSEQ multiplex PCR; TCRdb keeps only in-frame clonotypes and omits some of them. The sample contains around 190,000 clones, more than 70% of which appear only once. CDR3 size: 14 residues. V shed 4 bases and J 6 bases; nucleotides not matched to a gene: 8. Germline lookup yields CDR1 SGHNT and CDR2 YYREEE (reference sequence). Findings and caveats of the study: Cytomegalovirus status, reportedly, was diagnosed with high specificity and sensitivity by the classifier. Usually a TCR sequence was rare, but some public TCRs were found in many donors. Differences between HLA loci emerged in a later analysis of TCR association rates, with DRB1 most and HLA-C fewest. A few CMV-associated chains were confirmed in vitro to be specific for CMV antigens.

Worth noting for this clone: What it binds is unknown.

Sequencing input: PBMCs. This receptor was identified in a man between 40 and 49 years old in good health and CMV-seropositive. V usage is TRBV5-4 and J usage is TRBJ2-7, with 9 bases matching TRBD1. CDR3 nucleotide sequence: TGTGCCAGCAGCAAAGGGACAGGGACGGCCGAGCAGTACTTC. It yields the protein CASSKGTGTAEQYF.